This section outlines one TCR beta chain sequence together with its context. Its matching antigen is unknown. The ends were cut back, 5 bases at V and 6 bases at J, with 14 bases in the middle. The CDR3 loop spans 13 amino acids. CDR1 is GTSNPN, CDR2 SVGIG, per germline (reference sequence). These data originate in a study of cytomegalovirus exposure and HLA in healthy donors. Primers for the PCR totalled 60 Vbeta and 13 Jbeta. Only in-frame clones appear in the TCRdb table, and some are missing; sequencing was by immunoSEQ multiplex PCR. The data show about 110,000 clones, 75% seen once. General study results and limits: In a later analysis, HLA-associated beta chains showed higher expansion and lower generation probabilities than comparable chains. Some TCR beta chains (about 170 of them) were listed as cytomegalovirus-associated. Because they were indistinguishable, some V segments, including TRBV6-2 and TRBV6-3, were excluded.

This rearrangement joins TRBV30 to TRBJ1-3, with D possibly being TRBD1 (5 bases). The source material was PBMCs. The clonotype was recovered from a male donor in good health and CMV-seropositive. The CDR3 sequence: CAWGGGAQNTIYF. CDR3 sequence (DNA): TGTGCCTGGGGCGGGGGAGCACAAAACACCATATATTTT.